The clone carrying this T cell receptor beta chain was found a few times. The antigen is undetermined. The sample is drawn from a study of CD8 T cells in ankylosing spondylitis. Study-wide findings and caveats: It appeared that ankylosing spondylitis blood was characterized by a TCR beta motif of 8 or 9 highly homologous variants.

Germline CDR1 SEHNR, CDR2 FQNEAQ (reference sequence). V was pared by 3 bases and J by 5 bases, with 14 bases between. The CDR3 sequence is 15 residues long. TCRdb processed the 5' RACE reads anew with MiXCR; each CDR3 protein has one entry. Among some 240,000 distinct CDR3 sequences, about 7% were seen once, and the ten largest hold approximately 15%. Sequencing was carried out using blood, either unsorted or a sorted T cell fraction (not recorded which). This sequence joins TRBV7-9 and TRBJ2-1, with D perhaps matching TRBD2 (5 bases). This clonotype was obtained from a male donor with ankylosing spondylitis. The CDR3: CASSLETTLNNEQFF. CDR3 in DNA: TGTGCCAGCAGCTTGGAGACTACGCTTAACAATGAGCAGTTCTTC.